The entry that follows covers one T cell receptor beta chain sequence. The data derive from a study of identical twins. TCRdb re-analysed the 5' RACE reads in MiXCR, keeping a single row per CDR3 protein. Of about 450,000 distinct CDR3 sequences in the sample, 15% to 20% were seen once. V trimming: 2 bases; J trimming: 3 bases; junction bases outside the gene matches: 9. This CDR3 spans 16 amino acids. The germline V gene encodes CDR1 SGHRS and CDR2 YFSETQ. Sequences were obtained from naive T cells sorted from blood. The chain employs TRBV5-1 and TRBJ1-1, with 8 positions matching TRBD1. This TCR was recovered from a man aged 50 or older in good health. The DNA for the CDR3 is TGCGCCAGCAGCTTACTGTACACAGGGGGGGACACTGAAGCTTTCTTT. Amino acids: CASSLLYTGGDTEAFF.